This TCR beta chain stems from a study of T cell responses to AZD1222 COVID-19 vaccine. Points from the study as a whole: Donors in the cohort were predominantly white British and more often female, and clonal diversity was possibly underestimated. Seropositivity was recorded at baseline in only six AZD1222 recipients. Among spike-specific TCRs, nearly half reportedly target unmutated variant regions.

This clone occurred once. Its specificity is not known. Germline V CDR1 and CDR2: MNHEY, SMNVEV (reference sequence). V lost 2 bases, J lost 6 bases, and 11 bases stayed unmatched. The CDR3 has 17 residues. The data were produced by immunoSEQ multiplex PCR, yet TCRdb's version contains in-frame clones alone and is incomplete. The table has tens of thousands of clones, 81% seen once. The origin of this receptor is an adult who received the AZD1222 COVID-19 vaccine. The chain has TRBV27 and TRBJ2-2, with TRBD2 identical over 8 bases. Sequencing used peripheral blood, obtained 28 days after the second AZD1222 dose. The DNA of the CDR3 is TGTGCCAGCAGTTTACCGGGAGGGGTTAGCGGGGCCGGGGAGCTGTTTTTT. It is translated as CASSLPGGVSGAGELFF.